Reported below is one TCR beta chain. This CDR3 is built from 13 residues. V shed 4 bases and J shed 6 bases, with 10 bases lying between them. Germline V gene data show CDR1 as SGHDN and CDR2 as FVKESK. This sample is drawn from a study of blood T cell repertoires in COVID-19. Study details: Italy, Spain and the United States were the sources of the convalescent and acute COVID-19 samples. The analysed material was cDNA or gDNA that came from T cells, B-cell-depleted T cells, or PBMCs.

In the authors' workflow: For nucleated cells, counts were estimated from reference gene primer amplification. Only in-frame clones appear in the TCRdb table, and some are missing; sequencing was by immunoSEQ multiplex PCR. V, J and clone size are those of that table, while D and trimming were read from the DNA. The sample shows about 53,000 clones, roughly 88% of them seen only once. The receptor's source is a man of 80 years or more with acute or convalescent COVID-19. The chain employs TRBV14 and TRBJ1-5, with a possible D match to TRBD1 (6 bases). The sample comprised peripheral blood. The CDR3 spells CASSLGGSQPQHF. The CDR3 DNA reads TGTGCCAGCAGCCTAGGGGGTAGTCAGCCCCAGCATTTT.